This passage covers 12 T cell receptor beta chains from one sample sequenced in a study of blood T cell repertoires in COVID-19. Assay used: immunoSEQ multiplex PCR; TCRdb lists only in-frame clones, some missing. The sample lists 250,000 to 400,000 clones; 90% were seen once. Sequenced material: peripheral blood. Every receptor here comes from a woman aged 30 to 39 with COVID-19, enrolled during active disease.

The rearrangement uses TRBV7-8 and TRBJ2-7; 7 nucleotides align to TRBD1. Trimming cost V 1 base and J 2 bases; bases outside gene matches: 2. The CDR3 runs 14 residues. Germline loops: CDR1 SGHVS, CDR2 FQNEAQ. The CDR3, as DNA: TGTGCCAGCAGCTTAGACAGGGGACCCTACGAGCAGTACTTC. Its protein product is CASSLDRGPYEQYF.

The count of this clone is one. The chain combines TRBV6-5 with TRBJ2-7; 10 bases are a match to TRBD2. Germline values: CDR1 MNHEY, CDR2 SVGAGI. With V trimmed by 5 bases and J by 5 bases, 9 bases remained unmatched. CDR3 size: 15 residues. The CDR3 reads CASSPPTSGWHEQYF. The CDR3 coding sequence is TGTGCCAGCAGTCCCCCGACTAGCGGGTGGCACGAGCAGTACTTC.

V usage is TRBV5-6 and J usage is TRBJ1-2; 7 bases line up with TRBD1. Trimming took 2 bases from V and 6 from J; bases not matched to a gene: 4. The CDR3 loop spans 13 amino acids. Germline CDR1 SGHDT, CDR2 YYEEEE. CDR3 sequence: CASSFDRDDGYTF. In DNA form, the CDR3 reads TGTGCCAGCAGCTTTGACAGGGACGATGGCTACACCTTC.

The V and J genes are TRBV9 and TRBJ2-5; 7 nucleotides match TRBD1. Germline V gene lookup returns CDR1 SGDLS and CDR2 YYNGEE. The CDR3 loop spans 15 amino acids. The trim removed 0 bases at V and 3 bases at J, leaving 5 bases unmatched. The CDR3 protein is CASSVGQGFKETQYF. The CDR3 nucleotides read TGTGCCAGCAGCGTAGGACAGGGATTTAAAGAGACCCAGTACTTC.

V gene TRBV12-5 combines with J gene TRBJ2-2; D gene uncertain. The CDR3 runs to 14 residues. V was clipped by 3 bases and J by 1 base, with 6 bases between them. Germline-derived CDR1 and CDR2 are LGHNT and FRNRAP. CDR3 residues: CASGFDRNTGELFF. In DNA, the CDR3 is TGTGCTAGTGGTTTTGATAGGAACACCGGGGAGCTGTTTTTT.

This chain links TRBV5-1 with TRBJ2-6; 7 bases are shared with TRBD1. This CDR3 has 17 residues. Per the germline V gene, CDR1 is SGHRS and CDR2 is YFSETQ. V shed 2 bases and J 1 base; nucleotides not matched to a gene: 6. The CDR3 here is CASSFGTVVSGANVLTF. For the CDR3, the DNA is TGCGCCAGCAGCTTCGGGACAGTCGTATCTGGGGCCAACGTCCTGACTTTC. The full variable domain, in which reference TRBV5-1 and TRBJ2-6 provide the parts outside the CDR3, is KAGVTQTPRYLIKTRGQQVTLSCSPISGHRSVSWYQQTPGQGLQFLFEYFSETQRNKGNFPGRFSGRQFSNSRSEMNVSTLELGDSALYLCASSFGTVVSGANVLTFGAGSRLTVL.

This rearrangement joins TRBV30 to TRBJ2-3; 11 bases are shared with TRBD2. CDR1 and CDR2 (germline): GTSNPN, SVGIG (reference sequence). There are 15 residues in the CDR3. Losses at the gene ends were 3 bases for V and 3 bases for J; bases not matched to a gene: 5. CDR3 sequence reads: CAWSATSGRTDTQYF. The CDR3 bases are TGTGCCTGGAGCGCAACTAGCGGGAGAACAGATACGCAGTATTTT.

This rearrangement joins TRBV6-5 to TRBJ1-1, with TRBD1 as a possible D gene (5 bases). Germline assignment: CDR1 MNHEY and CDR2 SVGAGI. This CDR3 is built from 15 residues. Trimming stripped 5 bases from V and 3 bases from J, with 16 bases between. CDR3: CASSTPGSFHTEAFF. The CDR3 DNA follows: TGTGCCAGCAGTACTCCAGGGTCCTTTCACACTGAAGCTTTCTTT.

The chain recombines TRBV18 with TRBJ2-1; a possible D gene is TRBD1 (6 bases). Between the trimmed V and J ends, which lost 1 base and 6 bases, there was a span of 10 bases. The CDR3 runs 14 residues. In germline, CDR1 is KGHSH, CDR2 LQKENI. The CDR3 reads CASSPQTGSNEQFF. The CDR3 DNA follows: TGTGCCAGCTCACCACAAACAGGGAGCAATGAGCAGTTCTTC.

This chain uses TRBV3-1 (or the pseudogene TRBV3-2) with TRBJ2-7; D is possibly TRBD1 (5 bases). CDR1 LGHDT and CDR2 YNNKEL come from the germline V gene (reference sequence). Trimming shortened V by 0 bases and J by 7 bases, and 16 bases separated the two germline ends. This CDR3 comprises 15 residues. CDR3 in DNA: TGTGCCAGCAGCCAAGATGTAGACAGCGATGGTGAGCAGTACTTC. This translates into CASSQDVDSDGEQYF.

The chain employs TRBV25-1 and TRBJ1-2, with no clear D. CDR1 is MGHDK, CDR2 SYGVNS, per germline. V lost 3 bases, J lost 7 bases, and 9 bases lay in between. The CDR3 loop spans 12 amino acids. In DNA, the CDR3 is TGTGCCAGCAGTGACGGGGTTAGTGGCTACACCTTC. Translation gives CASSDGVSGYTF.

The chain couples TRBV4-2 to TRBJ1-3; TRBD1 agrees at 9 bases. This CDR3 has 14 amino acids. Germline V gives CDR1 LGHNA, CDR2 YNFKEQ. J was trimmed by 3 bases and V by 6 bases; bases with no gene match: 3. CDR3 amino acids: CASRGDRVGNTIYF. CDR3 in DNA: TGTGCCAGCAGGGGGGACAGGGTTGGAAACACCATATATTTT.